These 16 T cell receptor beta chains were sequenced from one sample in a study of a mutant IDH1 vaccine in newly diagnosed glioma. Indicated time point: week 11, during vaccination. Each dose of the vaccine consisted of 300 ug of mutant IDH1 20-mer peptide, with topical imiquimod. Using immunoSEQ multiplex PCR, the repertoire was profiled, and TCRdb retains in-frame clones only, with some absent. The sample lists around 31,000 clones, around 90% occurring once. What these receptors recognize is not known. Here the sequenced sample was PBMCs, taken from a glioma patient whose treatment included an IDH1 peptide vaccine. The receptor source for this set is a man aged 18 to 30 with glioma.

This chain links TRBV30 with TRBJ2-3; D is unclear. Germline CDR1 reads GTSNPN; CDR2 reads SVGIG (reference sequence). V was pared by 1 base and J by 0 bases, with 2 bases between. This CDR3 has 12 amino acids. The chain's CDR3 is CAWSESTDTQYF. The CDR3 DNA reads TGTGCCTGGAGTGAGAGCACAGATACGCAGTATTTT.

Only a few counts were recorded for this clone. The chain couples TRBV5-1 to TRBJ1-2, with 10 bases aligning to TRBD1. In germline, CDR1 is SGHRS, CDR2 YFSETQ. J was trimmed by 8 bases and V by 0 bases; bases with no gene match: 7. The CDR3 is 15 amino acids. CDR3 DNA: TGCGCCAGCAGCTTGGATTCGGGACAGGGGTTCGGCTACACCTTC. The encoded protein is CASSLDSGQGFGYTF.

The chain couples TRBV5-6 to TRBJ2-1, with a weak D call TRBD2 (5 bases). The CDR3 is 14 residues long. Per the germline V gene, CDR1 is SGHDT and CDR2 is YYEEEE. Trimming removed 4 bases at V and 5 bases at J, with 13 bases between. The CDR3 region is CASSPLGVDNEQFF. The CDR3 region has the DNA TGTGCCAGCAGCCCCCTCGGGGTGGACAATGAGCAGTTCTTC. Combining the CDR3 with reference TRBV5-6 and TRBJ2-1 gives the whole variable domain DAGVTQSPTHLIKTRGQQVTLRCSPKSGHDTVSWYQQALGQGPQFIFQYYEEEERQRGNFPDRFSGHQFPNYSSELNVNALLLGDSALYLCASSPLGVDNEQFFGPGTRLTVL.

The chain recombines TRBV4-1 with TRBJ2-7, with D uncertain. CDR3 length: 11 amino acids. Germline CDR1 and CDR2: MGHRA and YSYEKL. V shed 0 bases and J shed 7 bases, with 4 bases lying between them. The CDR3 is CASSQEAEQYF. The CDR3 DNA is TGCGCCAGCAGCCAAGAGGCAGAGCAGTACTTC.

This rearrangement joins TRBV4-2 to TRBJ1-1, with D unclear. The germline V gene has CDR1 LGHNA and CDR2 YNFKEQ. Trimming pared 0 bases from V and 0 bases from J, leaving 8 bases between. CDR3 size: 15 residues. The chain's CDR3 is CASSQEPTLNTEAFF. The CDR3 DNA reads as TGTGCCAGCAGCCAAGAACCCACCTTGAACACTGAAGCTTTCTTT.

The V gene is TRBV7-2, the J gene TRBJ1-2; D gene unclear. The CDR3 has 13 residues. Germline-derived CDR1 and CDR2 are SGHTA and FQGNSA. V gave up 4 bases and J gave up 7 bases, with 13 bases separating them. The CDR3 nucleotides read TGTGCCAGCAGCTATTCTGGCAGTGGTGGCTACACCTTC. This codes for CASSYSGSGGYTF.

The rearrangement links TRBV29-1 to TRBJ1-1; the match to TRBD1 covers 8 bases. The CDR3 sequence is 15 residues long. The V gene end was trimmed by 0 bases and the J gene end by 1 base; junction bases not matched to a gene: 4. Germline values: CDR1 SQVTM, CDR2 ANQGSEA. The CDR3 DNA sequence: TGCAGCGTTGAAGATTGGACAGGGACGAACACTGAAGCTTTCTTT. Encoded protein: CSVEDWTGTNTEAFF.

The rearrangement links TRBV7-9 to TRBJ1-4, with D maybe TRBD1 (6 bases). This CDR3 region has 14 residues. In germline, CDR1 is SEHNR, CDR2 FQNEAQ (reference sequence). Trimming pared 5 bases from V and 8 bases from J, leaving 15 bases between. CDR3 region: CASSATGLEEKLFF. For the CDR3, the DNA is TGTGCCAGCAGCGCAACAGGGTTGGAGGAAAAACTGTTTTTT. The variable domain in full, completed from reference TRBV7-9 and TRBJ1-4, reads DTGVSQNPRHKITKRGQNVTFRCDPISEHNRLYWYRQTLGQGPEFLTYFQNEAQLEKSRLLSDRFSAERPKGSFSTLEIQRTEQGDSAMYLCASSATGLEEKLFFGSGTQLSVL.

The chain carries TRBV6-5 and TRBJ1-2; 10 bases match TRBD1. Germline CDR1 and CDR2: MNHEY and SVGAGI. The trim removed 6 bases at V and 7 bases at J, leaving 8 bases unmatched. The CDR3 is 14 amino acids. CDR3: CASSPGRDRGGYTF. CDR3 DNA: TGTGCCAGCAGCCCCGGAAGGGACAGGGGTGGCTACACCTTC.

The CDR3 nucleotides are TGTGCCAGCAGTGATGGGGGACAAGAGACCCAGTACTTC. The encoded protein is CASSDGGQETQYF. V and J are TRBV25-1 and TRBJ2-5; D may match TRBD1 or TRBD2 (5 bases each). Germline CDR1 reads MGHDK; CDR2 reads SYGVNS. This CDR3 spans 13 amino acids. V shed 3 bases and J shed 2 bases, with 7 bases lying between them.

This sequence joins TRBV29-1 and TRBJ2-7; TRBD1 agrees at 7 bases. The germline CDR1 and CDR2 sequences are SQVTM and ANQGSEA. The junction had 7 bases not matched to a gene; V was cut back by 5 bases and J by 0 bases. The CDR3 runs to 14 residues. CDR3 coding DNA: TGCAGCGTTCAGACAGGGACCCCCTCCTACGAGCAGTACTTC. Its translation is CSVQTGTPSYEQYF.

The CDR3 here is CASSSQGGSNYEQYF. The CDR3 DNA sequence: TGTGCCAGCAGCTCTCAAGGCGGGAGCAATTACGAGCAGTACTTC. The chain employs TRBV7-6 and TRBJ2-7, with 7 positions matching TRBD2. Germline CDR1 SGHVS, CDR2 FNYEAQ. The ends lost 4 bases at V and 4 bases at J; junction bases unmatched: 10. This CDR3 is 15 amino acids long.

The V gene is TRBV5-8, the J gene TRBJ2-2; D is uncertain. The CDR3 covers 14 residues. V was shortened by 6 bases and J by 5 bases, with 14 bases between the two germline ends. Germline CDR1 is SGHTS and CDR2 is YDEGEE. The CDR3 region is CASMYNLLTGELFF. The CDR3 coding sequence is TGTGCCAGCATGTACAACCTTCTAACCGGGGAGCTGTTTTTT.

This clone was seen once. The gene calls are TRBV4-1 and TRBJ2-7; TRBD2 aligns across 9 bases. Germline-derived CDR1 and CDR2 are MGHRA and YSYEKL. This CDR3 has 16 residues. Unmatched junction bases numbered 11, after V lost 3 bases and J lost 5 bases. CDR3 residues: CASSQEIAGDQHEQYF. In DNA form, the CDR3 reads TGCGCCAGCAGCCAGGAAATAGCGGGGGACCAACACGAGCAGTACTTC.

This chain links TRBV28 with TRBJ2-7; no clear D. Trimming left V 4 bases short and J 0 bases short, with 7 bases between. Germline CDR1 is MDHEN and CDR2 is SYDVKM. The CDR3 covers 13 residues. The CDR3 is CASSYGPSYEQYF. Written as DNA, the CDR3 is TGTGCCAGCAGTTACGGACCCTCCTACGAGCAGTACTTC.

CDR3 bases: TGTGCCAGTATGCAGGGTTTTAATCAGCCCCAGCATTTT. Protein: CASMQGFNQPQHF. The V call is TRBV19, the J call TRBJ1-5; TRBD1 might be the D (5 bases). From germline, CDR1 is LNHDA and CDR2 SQIVND (reference sequence). The CDR3 runs to 13 residues. Deletions cut 7 bases from V and 4 bases from J, with 11 bases between.